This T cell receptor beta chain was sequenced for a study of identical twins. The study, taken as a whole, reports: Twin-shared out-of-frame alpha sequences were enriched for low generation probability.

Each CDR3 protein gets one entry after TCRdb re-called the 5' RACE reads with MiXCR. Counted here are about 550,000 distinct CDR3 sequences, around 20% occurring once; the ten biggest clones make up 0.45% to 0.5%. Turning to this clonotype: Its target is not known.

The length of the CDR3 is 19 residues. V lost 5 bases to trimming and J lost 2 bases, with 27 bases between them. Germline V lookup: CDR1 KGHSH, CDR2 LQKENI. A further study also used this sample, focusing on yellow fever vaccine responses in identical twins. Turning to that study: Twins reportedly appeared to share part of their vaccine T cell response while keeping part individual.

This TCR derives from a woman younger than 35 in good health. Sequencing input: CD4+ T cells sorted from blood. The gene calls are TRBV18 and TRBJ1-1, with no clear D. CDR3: CASSFPYETLQRRNTEAFF. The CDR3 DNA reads TGTGCCAGCTCATTTCCCTATGAGACCCTCCAGAGGAGAAACACTGAAGCTTTCTTT.